These 27 T cell receptor beta chains were all obtained from the same sample, sequenced in a study of identifying expanded T cells in peripheral blood. This table comes from immunoSEQ multiplex PCR, and its TCRdb copy is limited to in-frame clones, with some not included. The table shows 100,000 to 150,000 clones, with around four fifths occurring only once. Sequenced input: blood. The receptors shown here come from a person aged 18 to 75 in good health.

The rearrangement joins TRBV11-3 to TRBJ1-4; 8 nucleotides agree with TRBD1. There are 15 residues in the CDR3. After removal of 7 bases from V and 6 bases from J, the junction contained 10 bases not matched to a gene. In germline, CDR1 is SGHNT, CDR2 YENEEA. CDR3 loop: CASTQTDRGHEKLFF. CDR3 nucleotides: TGTGCCAGCACCCAAACTGACAGGGGACATGAAAAACTGTTTTTT. The whole variable domain, filled in from reference TRBV11-3 and TRBJ1-4, reads EAGVVQSPRYKIIEKKQPVAFWCNPISGHNTLYWYLQNLGQGPELLIRYENEEAVDDSQLPKDRFSAERLKGVDSTLKIQPAELGDSAVYLCASTQTDRGHEKLFFGSGTQLSVL.

This clone was detected only a few times. The rearrangement uses TRBV9 and TRBJ1-5; 9 bases agree with TRBD1. The germline CDR1 and CDR2 sequences are SGDLS and YYNGEE. V was clipped by 5 bases and J by 1 base; unmatched bases: 1. The CDR3 runs to 14 residues. The CDR3 region is CASSGTGSNQPQHF. The CDR3 DNA sequence: TGTGCCAGCAGTGGGACAGGGAGCAATCAGCCCCAGCATTTT.

The V call is TRBV6-1, the J call TRBJ1-2; 8 bases align to TRBD1. V trimming: 6 bases; J trimming: 8 bases; junction bases outside the gene matches: 8. The CDR3 is 13 amino acids. From germline, CDR1 is MNHNS and CDR2 SASEGT. The CDR3 DNA is TGTGCCAGCAGATCCGACAGGGGAAGGGGCTACACCTTC. It is translated as CASRSDRGRGYTF.

On this clone itself: A single base separates this from a much larger clone, so it may be a read error. Other DNA sequences in this specimen translate into the identical CDR3. The V call is TRBV10-3, the J call TRBJ1-1; no clear D gene. V lost 0 bases and J lost 1, with 6 bases in between. This CDR3 spans 14 amino acids. Germline CDR1 and CDR2: ENHRY and SYGVKD. The CDR3 reads CAISESGGNTEAFF. The CDR3 coding sequence is TGTGCCATCAGTGAGTCAGGTGGGAACACTGAAGCTTTCTTT.

The chain carries TRBV4-1 and TRBJ1-5, with 12 bases that match TRBD1. CDR1 and CDR2 from the germline V gene are MGHRA and YSYEKL. The trim removed 0 bases at V and 6 bases at J, leaving 3 bases unmatched. This CDR3 has 16 amino acids. CDR3 in amino acids: CASSQEGQGAFQPQHF. In DNA, the CDR3 is TGCGCCAGCAGCCAAGAGGGACAGGGGGCGTTTCAGCCCCAGCATTTT.

The V gene is TRBV19, the J gene TRBJ2-3, with D perhaps TRBD1 or TRBD2 (7 bases each). V lost 6 bases and J lost 0, with 16 bases in between. The CDR3 is 16 amino acids. Germline CDR1 and CDR2: LNHDA and SQIVND (reference sequence). CDR3 region: CASRPRGGRSTDTQYF. For the CDR3, the DNA is TGTGCCAGTAGACCCAGGGGGGGGCGCAGCACAGATACGCAGTATTTT.

This chain joins TRBV19 and TRBJ1-1, with D maybe TRBD1 (5 bases). The CDR3 has 12 amino acids. V lost 6 bases to trimming and J lost 6 bases, with 11 bases between them. The germline V gene encodes CDR1 LNHDA and CDR2 SQIVND (reference sequence). CDR3 amino acids: CASSQGFAEAFF. The CDR3 DNA reads as TGTGCCAGTAGCCAGGGTTTCGCTGAAGCTTTCTTT. The full variable domain, in which reference TRBV19 and TRBJ1-1 provide the parts outside the CDR3, is DGGITQSPKYLFRKEGQNVTLSCEQNLNHDAMYWYRQDPGQGLRLIYYSQIVNDFQKGDIAEGYSVSREKKESFPLTVTSAQKNPTAFYLCASSQGFAEAFFGQGTRLTVV.

V is TRBV27 and J is TRBJ2-7, with 8 nucleotides matching TRBD1. V gave up 5 bases and J gave up 4 bases; unmatched junction bases: 13. Germline assignment: CDR1 MNHEY and CDR2 SMNVEV (reference sequence). The CDR3 covers 16 residues. The CDR3 nucleotides are TGTGCCAGCAGTAGGACAGGGACAACCTATCAGTACGAGCAGTACTTC. This gives the protein CASSRTGTTYQYEQYF.

The chain is built from TRBV13 and TRBJ1-2; D gene unclear. V was pared by 3 bases and J by 8 bases, with 16 bases between. CDR3 length: 14 residues. CDR1 is PRHDT and CDR2 is FYEKMQ in the germline V gene (reference sequence). The CDR3 DNA reads as TGTGCCAGCAGCTTCTCTCGGGCCGGGCAAGGCTACACCTTC. Amino acids: CASSFSRAGQGYTF.

This chain uses TRBV11-2 with TRBJ1-2, with D unclear. This CDR3 contains 13 residues. Trimming cost V 0 bases and J 6 bases, with 8 bases left between them. CDR1 is SGHAT and CDR2 is FQNNGV in the germline V gene. The CDR3 coding sequence is TGTGCCAGCAGCTTAGATCAGAGCGATGGCTACACCTTC. Translated: CASSLDQSDGYTF. Looking up the rest from reference TRBV11-2 and TRBJ1-2 gives the full variable domain: EAGVAQSPRYKIIEKRQSVAFWCNPISGHATLYWYQQILGQGPKLLIQFQNNGVVDDSQLPKDRFSAERLKGVDSTLKIQPAKLEDSAVYLCASSLDQSDGYTFGSGTRLTVV.

The rearrangement links TRBV7-2 to TRBJ2-5; weak D call: TRBD2 (6 bases). V was shortened by 0 bases and J by 5 bases, with 10 bases between the two germline ends. This CDR3 contains 14 residues. Looked up from germline, CDR1 is SGHTA and CDR2 is FQGNSA. CDR3 residues: CASSLAGSGETQYF. The CDR3 DNA reads as TGTGCCAGCAGCTTAGCTGGCAGCGGGGAGACCCAGTACTTC.

This sequence joins TRBV2 and TRBJ1-2, with 7 bases matching TRBD1. V lost 6 bases to trimming and J lost 6 bases; unmatched junction nucleotides: 4. Germline V gene data show CDR1 as SNHLY and CDR2 as FYNNEI. The CDR3 has 12 amino acids. The CDR3 here is CASRVTGDGYTF. The CDR3 bases are TGTGCCAGCAGGGTTACAGGGGATGGCTACACCTTC.

The rearrangement uses TRBV5-1 and TRBJ2-5; D is possibly TRBD1 (6 bases). CDR1 is SGHRS, CDR2 YFSETQ, per germline. The CDR3 totals 15 residues. V was cut by 5 bases and J by 3 bases, with 17 bases left in between. CDR3 sequence reads: CASSFRGAPKETQYF. The CDR3 region has the DNA TGCGCCAGCAGTTTCAGGGGTGCCCCCAAAGAGACCCAGTACTTC.

This clone was counted a single time. This sequence joins TRBV25-1 and TRBJ1-2; TRBD1 agrees at 7 bases. Germline values: CDR1 MGHDK, CDR2 SYGVNS. Trimming removed 8 bases from V and 6 bases from J; junction bases left unmatched: 12. There are 14 residues in the CDR3. In DNA, the CDR3 is TGTGCCAGCGCCCGACAGGGCTCGACTAATGGCTACACCTTC. This gives the protein CASARQGSTNGYTF.

This clone appeared a few times. CDR3 in amino acids: CASSYPSGQGNSPLHF. The DNA for the CDR3 is TGTGCCAGCAGCTACCCTTCGGGACAGGGGAATTCACCCCTCCACTTT. V gene TRBV7-8 combines with J gene TRBJ1-6; TRBD1 aligns across 10 bases. The junction had 7 bases not matched to a gene; V was cut back by 4 bases and J by 7 bases. From germline, CDR1 is SGHVS and CDR2 FQNEAQ. This CDR3 is built from 16 residues. Full variable domain (remainder filled in from reference TRBV7-8 and TRBJ1-6): GAGVSQSPRYKVAKRGQDVALRCDPISGHVSLFWYQQALGQGPEFLTYFQNEAQLDKSGLPSDRFFAERPEGSVSTLKIQRTQQEDSAVYLCASSYPSGQGNSPLHFGNGTRLTVT.

This chain uses TRBV6-5 with TRBJ1-1; weak D call: TRBD1 (6 bases). V was cut by 6 bases and J by 0 bases, with 11 bases left in between. The CDR3 has 14 amino acids. The germline gives CDR1 MNHEY, CDR2 SVGAGI. The CDR3, as DNA: TGTGCCAGCAGGAAACAGGGCCTGAACACTGAAGCTTTCTTT. Protein sequence: CASRKQGLNTEAFF.

This chain's CDR3 is CASSDQETQYF. DNA for the CDR3: TGTGCCAGCAGCGACCAAGAGACCCAGTACTTC. The chain links TRBV7-9 to TRBJ2-5; no firm D call. Germline V gene sequence: CDR1 SEHNR, CDR2 FQNEAQ (reference sequence). The CDR3 extends over 11 amino acids. V dropped 5 bases and J dropped 0 bases, with 1 base sitting between them.

This chain uses TRBV6-5 with TRBJ1-6; 7 positions agree with TRBD1. The CDR3 extends over 15 amino acids. The germline CDR1 and CDR2 sequences are MNHEY and SVGAGI. With V trimmed by 7 bases and J by 2 bases, 5 bases remained unmatched. The CDR3 is CASKRTGAYNSPLHF. Written as DNA, the CDR3 is TGTGCCAGCAAGCGAACAGGGGCCTATAATTCACCCCTCCACTTT.

The chain has TRBV18 and TRBJ1-2; D unclear. Trimming took off 2 bases at V and 4 bases at J, with 17 bases between the two ends. Germline-derived CDR1 and CDR2 are KGHSH and LQKENI. The CDR3 loop spans 16 amino acids. The CDR3: CASSPGQTPVVYGYTF. The CDR3 DNA reads TGTGCCAGCTCACCAGGGCAAACCCCTGTAGTCTATGGCTACACCTTC.

The chain carries TRBV7-9 and TRBJ1-1; D is unresolved. This CDR3 contains 13 residues. Germline lookup yields CDR1 SEHNR and CDR2 FQNEAQ (reference sequence). V dropped 1 base and J dropped 6 bases, with 9 bases sitting between them. The CDR3 region is CASSLGPISEAFF. DNA for the CDR3: TGTGCCAGCAGCTTAGGGCCGATTTCTGAAGCTTTCTTT.

This clone was detected only a few times. V and J are TRBV7-9 and TRBJ1-5; maybe TRBD1 (5 bases). Trimming left V 5 bases short and J 3 bases short, with 14 bases between. Germline values: CDR1 SEHNR, CDR2 FQNEAQ (reference sequence). The CDR3 loop spans 15 amino acids. This CDR3 reads CASSQTVDLNQPQHF. The CDR3 region has the DNA TGTGCCAGCAGCCAGACAGTCGACCTCAATCAGCCCCAGCATTTT.

This chain uses TRBV15 with TRBJ1-2, with D uncertain. This CDR3 has 13 amino acids. Germline V gene lookup returns CDR1 LNHNV and CDR2 YYDKDF (reference sequence). Trimming stripped 0 bases from V and 4 bases from J, with 6 bases between. CDR3 sequence: CATSRDRVYGYTF. In nucleotides, the CDR3 is TGTGCCACCAGCAGAGATCGGGTCTATGGCTACACCTTC.

The chain links TRBV5-6 to TRBJ1-2; the match to TRBD1 covers 8 bases. Germline V gene lookup returns CDR1 SGHDT and CDR2 YYEEEE. With 1 base clipped from V and 3 bases from J, the junction kept 5 bases outside the gene matches. The CDR3 runs 15 residues. The CDR3 here is CASSLNAGGYYGYTF. The CDR3 DNA follows: TGTGCCAGCAGCTTGAATGCAGGGGGCTACTATGGCTACACCTTC.

CDR3 sequence reads: CASSYEVSYNTEAFF. CDR3 DNA sequence: TGTGCCAGCAGTTACGAGGTCAGCTATAACACTGAAGCTTTCTTT. The rearrangement joins TRBV6-5 to TRBJ1-1, with D uncertain. The V and J ends lost 2 bases and 2 bases respectively, with 12 bases between them. The CDR3 extends over 15 amino acids. The germline V gene has CDR1 MNHEY and CDR2 SVGAGI.

The table lists this clone with a few counts. The chain employs TRBV6-5 and TRBJ1-1; D is unresolved. The CDR3 sequence is 15 residues long. V was pared by 0 bases and J by 1 base, with 9 bases between. CDR1 and CDR2 from the germline V gene are MNHEY and SVGAGI. This CDR3 reads CASSYSGEGNTEAFF. DNA of the CDR3: TGTGCCAGCAGTTACTCTGGGGAGGGGAACACTGAAGCTTTCTTT.

This clone was detected many times. This chain uses TRBV6-5 with TRBJ2-7, with D tentatively TRBD1 or TRBD2 (5 bases each). V shed 7 bases and J shed 4 bases, with 17 bases lying between them. CDR3 length: 14 residues. The germline CDR1 and CDR2 sequences are MNHEY and SVGAGI. The CDR3 here is CASNAPGQSYEQYF. The DNA of the CDR3 is TGTGCCAGCAACGCCCCGGGGCAAAGTTACGAGCAGTACTTC.

The chain combines TRBV2 with TRBJ2-3, with 14 bases fitting TRBD2. V dropped 9 bases and J dropped 2; count of bases not matched to a gene: 16. The CDR3 covers 19 residues. Germline-derived CDR1 and CDR2 are SNHLY and FYNNEI. The CDR3 is CASDSGGLAGGPSTDTQYF. The CDR3, as DNA: TGTGCCAGTGATTCCGGAGGACTAGCGGGGGGACCTTCCACAGATACGCAGTATTTT.